One sample yielded the 8 T cell receptor beta chains listed below, sequenced in a study of cytomegalovirus exposure and HLA in healthy donors. A multiplex PCR was run with 60 Vbeta primers and 13 Jbeta primers. Sequencing was performed with immunoSEQ multiplex PCR; in TCRdb, only in-frame clones are kept and a portion is missing. Of roughly 86,000 clones listed, about 75% are singletons. The sample taken for sequencing was PBMCs. Receptors originate from a female donor in good health and CMV-seronegative.

The chain joins TRBV27 to TRBJ1-2, with D possibly matching TRBD1 (5 bases). This CDR3 comprises 14 residues. Per the germline V gene, CDR1 is MNHEY and CDR2 is SMNVEV (reference sequence). V was cut by 5 bases and J by 4 bases, with 14 bases left in between. The CDR3 loop is CASSPYPGFYGYTF. The CDR3, as DNA: TGTGCCAGCAGTCCCTACCCAGGGTTCTATGGCTACACCTTC.

The chain carries TRBV5-1 and TRBJ2-5; a weak D match, TRBD2 (5 bases). Trimming stripped 0 bases from V and 4 bases from J, with 10 bases between. The CDR3 is 14 amino acids. From germline, CDR1 is SGHRS and CDR2 YFSETQ. In nucleotides, the CDR3 is TGCGCCAGCAGCTTGGTGTTAGCGACAGAGACCCAGTACTTC. Translating it yields CASSLVLATETQYF.

Comments on this clone: A read error may produce the germline difference seen at one junction end. The rearrangement joins TRBV7-9 to TRBJ1-5; no reliable D call. This CDR3 is built from 12 residues. Germline V gives CDR1 SEHNR, CDR2 FQNEAQ (reference sequence). The CDR3 DNA reads as TGTTCCAGCAGCTTAGTAAATCAGCCCCAGCATTTT. It specifies CSSSLVNQPQHF.

The genes are TRBV2 and TRBJ1-6; no clear D. CDR3 length equals 14 residues. Per the germline V gene, CDR1 is SNHLY and CDR2 is FYNNEI. V dropped 8 bases and J dropped 7 bases, with 15 bases sitting between them. This CDR3 is CASCRESSNSPLHF. Written as DNA, the CDR3 is TGTGCCAGCTGCCGGGAGAGCTCAAATTCACCCCTCCACTTT.

The V gene is TRBV6-5, the J gene TRBJ1-3, with D possibly matching TRBD1 (6 bases). V was shortened by 6 bases and J by 0 bases, with 9 bases between the two germline ends. Germline V gene sequence: CDR1 MNHEY, CDR2 SVGAGI. The CDR3 covers 14 residues. The CDR3: CASSKDSSGNTIYF. Written as DNA, the CDR3 is TGTGCCAGCAGCAAGGACAGCTCTGGAAACACCATATATTTT.

In its sample, this clone was seen a few times. The V gene is TRBV6-5, the J gene TRBJ1-1, with 8 bases lining up with TRBD1. This CDR3 is built from 13 residues. V gave up 6 bases and J gave up 4 bases; unmatched junction bases: 4. Germline loops: CDR1 MNHEY, CDR2 SVGAGI. The DNA for the CDR3 is TGTGCCAGCAGGGACAGGGCGAGCACTGAAGCTTTCTTT. The encoded protein is CASRDRASTEAFF.

On this clone itself: One junction end disagrees with the germline gene, perhaps due to a read error. The V call is TRBV7-7, the J call TRBJ2-5; 12 nucleotides align to TRBD2. The germline V gene encodes CDR1 SSHAT and CDR2 FNYEAQ (reference sequence). This CDR3 is built from 16 residues. CDR3 region: CASSSGTSGPLETQYF. CDR3 DNA sequence: TGTGCTAGCAGCTCGGGGACTAGCGGGCCCCTGGAGACCCAGTACTTC.

This chain connects TRBV15 to TRBJ1-1, with D uncertain. This CDR3 has 12 amino acids. V lost 0 bases to trimming and J lost 4 bases, with 3 bases between them. Germline loops: CDR1 LNHNV, CDR2 YYDKDF (reference sequence). The CDR3 is CATSRDRTEAFF. CDR3 sequence (DNA): TGTGCCACCAGCAGAGATCGCACTGAAGCTTTCTTT.